The 28 T cell receptor beta chains below all came from one sample that was sequenced in a study of blood T cells in healthy people across ages. Sample-barcoded 5' priming and a J-beta primer mix drove a second PCR of about 7 to 11 cycles. TCRdb re-called the 5' RACE reads through MiXCR, storing one row per CDR3 protein. The table lists 1.5 million to 2 million distinct CDR3 sequences, about 30% of them singletons. The sample taken for sequencing was blood. All receptors derive from a young woman in good health.

The chain employs TRBV4-1 and TRBJ2-1; 14 bases are a match to TRBD2. V shed 4 bases and J 0 bases; nucleotides not matched to a gene: 5. This CDR3 has 18 residues. Looked up from germline, CDR1 is MGHRA and CDR2 is YSYEKL. The CDR3 region has the DNA TGCGCCAGCAGCCGGGGACTAGCGGGGGCAATCTCCTACAATGAGCAGTTCTTC. This translates into CASSRGLAGAISYNEQFF.

In this sample, this clonotype turned up many times. The gene calls are TRBV29-1 and TRBJ2-7; 7 bases fit TRBD1. J gave up 6 bases and V 0 bases, and 11 bases lay outside the gene matches. Germline assignment: CDR1 SQVTM and CDR2 ANQGSEA. This CDR3 spans 15 amino acids. DNA of the CDR3: TGCAGCGTTGAAGATCGAGGGGGCTACGGGGTCGAGCAGTACTTC. Translated: CSVEDRGGYGVEQYF.

This clonotype was detected ten times or more. CDR3 nucleotide sequence: TGCAGTGCTAGAGTCGGCGGCGGTTACGAGCAGTACTTC. Residues: CSARVGGGYEQYF. The chain links TRBV20-1 to TRBJ2-7; the D is unclear. CDR3 length: 13 amino acids. Germline V gene lookup returns CDR1 DFQATT and CDR2 SNEGSKA (reference sequence). Trimming removed 1 base from V and 4 bases from J, with 11 bases in between.

The chain carries TRBV10-3 and TRBJ2-5, with D maybe TRBD2 (6 bases). Germline loops: CDR1 ENHRY, CDR2 SYGVKD. V lost 2 bases and J 0 bases, leaving 22 bases between the germline ends. The CDR3 runs to 19 residues. CDR3 DNA sequence: TGTGCCATCAGTGAGAGAGAAGCGGGCCGTCCCCAGTACCAAGAGACCCAGTACTTC. It is translated as CAISEREAGRPQYQETQYF.

At least ten counts were recorded for this clonotype. The genes are TRBV7-2 and TRBJ2-4; D perhaps matches TRBD2 (5 bases). The CDR3 has 13 amino acids. Trimming removed 8 bases from V and 8 bases from J, with 16 bases in between. CDR1 and CDR2 from the germline V gene are SGHTA and FQGNSA. The DNA of the CDR3 is TGTGCCAGCGGAACTAGGGATCAGGACATTCAGTACTTC. Protein: CASGTRDQDIQYF.

This clonotype was counted at least ten times. This chain uses TRBV20-1 with TRBJ2-5; 10 bases match TRBD2. The CDR3 length is 12 residues. V shed 5 bases, J shed 11 bases, and the junction held 8 bases outside the gene matches. The germline V gene encodes CDR1 DFQATT and CDR2 SNEGSKA (reference sequence). The CDR3 loop is CSALAGGQEQYF. The CDR3 DNA sequence: TGCAGTGCTTTAGCGGGAGGTCAGGAGCAGTACTTC.

To note about this clonotype: A much larger clone differs by one base, so this may be a read error. The gene calls are TRBV6-5 and TRBJ1-2; D is possibly TRBD1 (5 bases). Germline V lookup: CDR1 MNHEY, CDR2 SVGAGI. V was pared by 4 bases and J by 4 bases, with 13 bases between. The CDR3 totals 14 residues. CDR3 region: CASSCSAGSYGYTF. As DNA, the CDR3 is TGTGCCAGCAGTTGCTCGGCAGGGTCCTATGGCTACACCTTC.

The DNA for the CDR3 is TGCGCCAGCAGCTCGGGGGGGACGGCGGACATTCAGTACTTC. Amino acids: CASSSGGTADIQYF. This chain uses TRBV5-1 with TRBJ2-4; 8 nucleotides line up with TRBD2. The CDR3 loop spans 14 amino acids. Germline CDR1 reads SGHRS; CDR2 reads YFSETQ. The V gene end was trimmed by 3 bases and the J gene end by 8 bases; junction bases not matched to a gene: 7.

The CDR3 is CAWNREGNQPQHF. DNA of the CDR3: TGTGCCTGGAACAGGGAAGGCAATCAGCCCCAGCATTTT. J is TRBJ1-5 and V is TRBV30; tentative D call: TRBD1 (6 bases). This CDR3 contains 13 residues. Germline V lookup: CDR1 GTSNPN, CDR2 SVGIG (reference sequence). The germline V and J ends were trimmed by 4 bases and 2 bases, with 9 bases remaining between them.

A few counts support this clonotype. The V gene is TRBV28, the J gene TRBJ2-7; 8 positions agree with TRBD2. Germline V gene sequence: CDR1 MDHEN, CDR2 SYDVKM. The CDR3 length is 15 residues. Germline trimming cut 6 bases from V and 1 base from J; bases unmatched to any gene: 8. The CDR3 DNA reads as TGTGCCAGCAGCTTCCAGGCGGGGGGATCCTACGAGCAGTACTTC. Translation gives CASSFQAGGSYEQYF. The full variable domain, with the rest looked up from reference TRBV28 and TRBJ2-7, is DVKVTQSSRYLVKRTGEKVFLECVQDMDHENMFWYRQDPGLGLRLIYFSYDVKMKEKGDIPEGYSVSREKKERFSLILESASTNQTSMYLCASSFQAGGSYEQYFGPGTRLTVT.

In this sample, this clonotype turned up once. An end of the junction differs from the germline gene, which may be a read error. The chain employs TRBV12-3 or TRBV12-4 and TRBJ2-3, with TRBD1 matching over 7 bases. The CDR3 length is 12 residues. The CDR3 nucleotides read TGTGCCACCGGAGTAGGGACAGATATGCAGTATTTT. As protein: CATGVGTDMQYF.

The chain combines TRBV6-5 with TRBJ1-6; D gene ambiguous. V lost 6 bases and J lost 7, with 13 bases in between. The CDR3 totals 14 residues. CDR1 MNHEY and CDR2 SVGAGI come from the germline V gene. DNA for the CDR3: TGTGCCAGCAGCTCCCCCCACTCAAATTCACCCCTCCACTTT. Translation: CASSSPHSNSPLHF.

This clonotype was observed a handful of times. J is TRBJ1-1 and V is TRBV12-3 or TRBV12-4, with 7 bases identical to TRBD1. With V trimmed by 5 bases and J by 6 bases, 3 bases remained unmatched. The CDR3 contains 12 residues. The CDR3 nucleotides read TGTGCCAGCAGTCCGACAGGGTCTGAAGCTTTCTTT. Amino acid sequence: CASSPTGSEAFF.

This chain joins TRBV5-1 and TRBJ2-3; TRBD2 matches at 8 bases. Germline values: CDR1 SGHRS, CDR2 YFSETQ. This CDR3 has 19 residues. The junction had 15 bases not matched to a gene; V was cut back by 1 base and J by 2 bases. In nucleotides, the CDR3 is TGCGCCAGCAGCTTGCTCGGTAGAGCCCTAGCGGGCAACACAGATACGCAGTATTTT. It translates to CASSLLGRALAGNTDTQYF.

The chain is built from TRBV7-2 and TRBJ2-1; 10 bases fit TRBD2. This CDR3 spans 16 amino acids. After removal of 4 bases from V and 9 bases from J, the junction contained 12 bases not matched to a gene. Germline CDR1 SGHTA, CDR2 FQGNSA. Written as DNA, the CDR3 is TGTGCCAGCAGCTCCACTAAAGCGGGAGGGCATAGTGAGCAGTTCTTC. Protein: CASSSTKAGGHSEQFF.

About this clonotype itself: This may stem from a read error, because a much larger clone lies one nucleotide away. V usage is TRBV7-2 and J usage is TRBJ1-2; a possible D gene is TRBD1 (5 bases). Trimming pared 7 bases from V and 0 bases from J, leaving 18 bases between. The CDR3 spans 16 residues. The germline V gene has CDR1 SGHTA and CDR2 FQGNSA. CDR3 nucleotides: TGTGCCAGCAACTTGTCGGGGGGGAGAGCTAACTATGGCTACACCTTC. It yields the protein CASNLSGGRANYGYTF.

The sample holds a few counts of this clonotype. The chain uses TRBV19 and TRBJ1-2; D not certain. Per the germline V gene, CDR1 is LNHDA and CDR2 is SQIVND (reference sequence). The V gene lost 6 bases and the J gene lost 4 bases, with 15 bases spanning the gap. CDR3 length: 14 residues. CDR3 DNA sequence: TGTGCCAGTAGACTCCCTGGGGTGGTCTATGGCTACACCTTC. Amino acids: CASRLPGVVYGYTF.

This clonotype was seen at least ten times. CDR3 loop: CASSQGSGRLYNEQFF. For the CDR3, the DNA is TGTGCCAGCTCCCAGGGTAGCGGGAGACTCTACAATGAGCAGTTCTTC. The chain combines TRBV14 with TRBJ2-1; the match to TRBD2 covers 9 bases. With V trimmed by 8 bases and J by 3 bases, 11 bases remained unmatched. Germline loops: CDR1 SGHDN, CDR2 FVKESK. This CDR3 is 16 amino acids long.

The chain couples TRBV29-1 to TRBJ2-1; 11 bases are shared with TRBD2. Losses at the gene ends were 5 bases for V and 9 bases for J; bases not matched to a gene: 6. CDR1 is SQVTM and CDR2 is ANQGSEA in the germline V gene. The CDR3 runs to 13 residues. CDR3 residues: CSVISGGAGEQFF. DNA for the CDR3: TGCAGCGTTATTAGCGGGGGGGCGGGTGAGCAGTTCTTC.

The chain recombines TRBV29-1 with TRBJ2-3, with a possible D match to TRBD2 (6 bases). V shed 7 bases and J shed 4 bases, with 18 bases lying between them. Germline-derived CDR1 and CDR2 are SQVTM and ANQGSEA. The CDR3 runs 14 residues. The CDR3 nucleotides are TGCAGCGCCAGGGACTTTCAGTTAGCAGATACGCAGTATTTT. This gives the protein CSARDFQLADTQYF.

The chain recombines TRBV20-1 with TRBJ2-6, with D tentatively TRBD1 (6 bases). CDR1 and CDR2 from the germline V gene are DFQATT and SNEGSKA (reference sequence). The CDR3 has 18 amino acids. V gave up 3 bases and J gave up 0 bases, with 18 bases separating them. The CDR3 DNA reads TGCAGTGCTAGTTTCACAGGGAACCCCCTCTCTGGGGCCAACGTCCTGACTTTC. This gives the protein CSASFTGNPLSGANVLTF.

This sequence joins TRBV5-1 and TRBJ2-3, with D hard to call. CDR1 is SGHRS, CDR2 YFSETQ, per germline. The CDR3 totals 15 residues. Trimming took off 0 bases at V and 4 bases at J, with 12 bases between the two ends. DNA of the CDR3: TGCGCCAGCAGCTTGGCCGATATCCCCGCAGATACGCAGTATTTT. Its translation: CASSLADIPADTQYF.

The J gene is TRBJ1-5, the V gene TRBV19; tentatively, D is TRBD1 (5 bases). CDR1 and CDR2 from the germline V gene are LNHDA and SQIVND (reference sequence). The germline V and J ends were trimmed by 8 bases and 6 bases, with 14 bases remaining between them. This CDR3 region has 13 residues. The CDR3 DNA reads TGTGCCAGTGGGGGAAACTCGGGTCAGCCCCAGCATTTT. Translation gives CASGGNSGQPQHF.

The rearrangement links TRBV24-1 to TRBJ1-5, with D uncertain. The CDR3 has 13 residues. V lost 1 base, J lost 5 bases, and 5 bases lay in between. CDR1 is KGHDR and CDR2 is SFDVKD in the germline V gene. The CDR3 spells CATSDFVHQPQHF. In nucleotides, the CDR3 is TGTGCCACCAGTGATTTTGTCCATCAGCCCCAGCATTTT.

The table lists this clonotype with a few counts. The chain links TRBV12-3 or TRBV12-4 to TRBJ2-1, with 7 bases fitting TRBD2. Trimming cost V 8 bases and J 9 bases; bases outside gene matches: 4. CDR3 length equals 11 residues. The CDR3 reads CASGGVGEQFF. In DNA, the CDR3 is TGTGCCAGCGGGGGGGTCGGTGAGCAGTTCTTC.

V gene TRBV20-1 combines with J gene TRBJ2-4; D is possibly TRBD2 (5 bases). The V and J ends lost 5 bases and 13 bases respectively, with 24 bases between them. The CDR3 length is 14 residues. In germline, CDR1 is DFQATT, CDR2 SNEGSKA (reference sequence). In DNA, the CDR3 is TGCAGTGCTCGCCTTAGCGCCCTGAACAATGAGCAGTACTTC. This translates into CSARLSALNNEQYF.

Note on this clonotype: Just one base apart from a much larger clone, this may be a read error. This chain connects TRBV29-1 to TRBJ2-1, with 8 positions matching TRBD1. V trimming: 5 bases; J trimming: 13 bases; junction bases outside the gene matches: 13. Germline CDR1 reads SQVTM; CDR2 reads ANQGSEA. The CDR3 extends over 13 amino acids. The CDR3 region is CSVRHRGEETQFF. In DNA form, the CDR3 reads TGCAGCGTTCGACACAGGGGGGAAGAGACCCAGTTCTTC.

In regard to this clonotype: A read error may account for a junction end that differs from germline. V is TRBV27 and J is TRBJ1-2; no firm D call. CDR3 size: 18 residues. CDR1 and CDR2 from the germline V gene are MNHEY and SMNVEV (reference sequence). This CDR3 reads CTSSASGVQPLPNYGYTF. The CDR3 bases are TGTACCAGCAGTGCTTCCGGGGTTCAGCCCCTCCCTAACTATGGCTACACCTTC.